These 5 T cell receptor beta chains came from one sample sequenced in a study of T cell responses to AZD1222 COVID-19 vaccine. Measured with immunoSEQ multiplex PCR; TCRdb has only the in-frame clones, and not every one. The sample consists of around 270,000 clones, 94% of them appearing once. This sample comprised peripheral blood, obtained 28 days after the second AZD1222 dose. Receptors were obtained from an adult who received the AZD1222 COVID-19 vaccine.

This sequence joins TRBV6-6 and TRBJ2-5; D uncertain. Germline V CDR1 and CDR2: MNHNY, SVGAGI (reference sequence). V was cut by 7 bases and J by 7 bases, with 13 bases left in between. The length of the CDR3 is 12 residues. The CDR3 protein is CASNPEGGTQYF. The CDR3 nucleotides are TGTGCCAGCAACCCAGAAGGTGGGACCCAGTACTTC.

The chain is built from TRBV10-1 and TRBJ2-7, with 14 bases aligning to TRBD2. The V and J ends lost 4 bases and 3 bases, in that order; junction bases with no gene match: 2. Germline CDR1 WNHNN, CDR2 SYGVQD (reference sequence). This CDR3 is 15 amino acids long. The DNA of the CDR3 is TGCGCCAGCAGTGGGACTAGCGGGGGGATCTACGAGCAGTACTTC. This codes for CASSGTSGGIYEQYF.

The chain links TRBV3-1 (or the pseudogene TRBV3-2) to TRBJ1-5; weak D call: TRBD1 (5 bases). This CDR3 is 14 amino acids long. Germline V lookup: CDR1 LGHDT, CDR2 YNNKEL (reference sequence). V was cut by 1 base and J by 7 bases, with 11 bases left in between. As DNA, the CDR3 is TGTGCCAGCAGCCAAGGGGATGCAGGGCAGCCCCAGCATTTT. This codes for CASSQGDAGQPQHF.

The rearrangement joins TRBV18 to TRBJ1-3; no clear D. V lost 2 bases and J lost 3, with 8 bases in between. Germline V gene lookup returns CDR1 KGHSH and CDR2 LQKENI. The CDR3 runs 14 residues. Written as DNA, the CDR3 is TGTGCCAGCTCACCATCAGCGTTTGGAAACACCATATATTTT. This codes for CASSPSAFGNTIYF. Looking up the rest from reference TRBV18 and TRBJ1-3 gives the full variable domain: NAGVMQNPRHLVRRRGQEARLRCSPMKGHSHVYWYRQLPEEGLKFMVYLQKENIIDESGMPKERFSAEFPKEGPSILRIQQVVRGDSAAYFCASSPSAFGNTIYFGEGSWLTVV.

CDR3 loop: CASSFGGGGQPQHF. DNA for the CDR3: TGTGCCAGCAGTTTCGGGGGTGGCGGTCAGCCCCAGCATTTT. The rearrangement joins TRBV28 to TRBJ1-5, with D possibly being TRBD1 (5 bases). Looked up from germline, CDR1 is MDHEN and CDR2 is SYDVKM. V dropped 3 bases and J dropped 6 bases, with 12 bases sitting between them. CDR3 length: 14 amino acids.